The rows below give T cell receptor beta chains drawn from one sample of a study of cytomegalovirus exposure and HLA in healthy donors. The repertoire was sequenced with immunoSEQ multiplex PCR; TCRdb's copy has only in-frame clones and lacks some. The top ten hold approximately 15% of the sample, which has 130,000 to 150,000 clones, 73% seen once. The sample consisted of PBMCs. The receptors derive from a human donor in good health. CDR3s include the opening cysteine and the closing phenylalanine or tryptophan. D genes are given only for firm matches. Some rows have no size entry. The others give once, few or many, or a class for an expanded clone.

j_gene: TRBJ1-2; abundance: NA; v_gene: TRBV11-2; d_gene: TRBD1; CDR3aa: CASSPGTGANYGYTF; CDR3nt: TGTGCCAGCAGCCCCGGGACAGGAGCTAACTATGGCTACACCTTC
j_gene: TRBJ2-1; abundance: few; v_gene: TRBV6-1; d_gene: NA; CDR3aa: CASSGFRDSEQFF; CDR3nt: TGTGCCAGCAGTGGGTTTAGAGACAGTGAGCAGTTCTTC
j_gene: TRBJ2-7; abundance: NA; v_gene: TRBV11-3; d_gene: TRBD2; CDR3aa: CASSLDRLAGYEQYF; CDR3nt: TGTGCCAGCAGCTTAGATCGGCTAGCGGGGTACGAGCAGTACTTC
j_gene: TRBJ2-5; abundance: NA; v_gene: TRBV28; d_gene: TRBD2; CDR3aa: CASLAGNQETQYF; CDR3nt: TGTGCCAGCCTAGCGGGGAACCAAGAGACCCAGTACTTC
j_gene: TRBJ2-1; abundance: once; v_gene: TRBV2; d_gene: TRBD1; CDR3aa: CASSTPGQGVGNEQFF; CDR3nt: TGTGCCAGCAGTACCCCGGGACAGGGAGTGGGCAATGAGCAGTTCTTC
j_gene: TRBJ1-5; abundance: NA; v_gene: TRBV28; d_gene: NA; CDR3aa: CANSRDNNQPQHF; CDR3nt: TGTGCCAACTCCCGGGACAACAATCAGCCCCAGCATTTT
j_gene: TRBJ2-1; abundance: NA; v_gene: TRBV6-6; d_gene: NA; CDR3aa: CASSYSTAYNEQFF; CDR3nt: TGTGCCAGCAGTTACTCCACAGCCTACAATGAGCAGTTCTTC
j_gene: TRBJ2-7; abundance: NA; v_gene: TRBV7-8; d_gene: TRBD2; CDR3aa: CASSAGLDYEQYF; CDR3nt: TGTGCCAGCAGCGCGGGACTAGACTACGAGCAGTACTTC
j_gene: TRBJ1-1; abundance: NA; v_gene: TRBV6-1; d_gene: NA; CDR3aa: CASSEFRTQNTEAFF; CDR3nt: TGTGCCAGCAGTGAATTTAGGACACAGAACACTGAAGCTTTCTTT
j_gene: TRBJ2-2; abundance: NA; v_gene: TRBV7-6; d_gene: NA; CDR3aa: CASSSRVSLNTGELFF; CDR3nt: TGTGCTAGCAGCTCCAGGGTTTCGTTGAACACCGGGGAGCTGTTTTTT
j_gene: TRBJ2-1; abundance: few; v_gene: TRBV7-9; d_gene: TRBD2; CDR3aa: CASSLSTGGYNEQFF; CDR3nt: TGTGCCAGCAGCTTATCTACGGGGGGATACAATGAGCAGTTCTTC
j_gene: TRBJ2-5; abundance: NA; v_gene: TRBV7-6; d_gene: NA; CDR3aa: CASSLAAGIGETQYF; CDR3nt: TGTGCCAGCAGCTTAGCGGCAGGGATAGGGGAGACCCAGTACTTC
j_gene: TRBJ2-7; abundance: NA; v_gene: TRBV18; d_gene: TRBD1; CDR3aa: CASSGTGNEQYF; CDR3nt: TGTGCCAGCTCAGGGACAGGGAACGAGCAGTACTTC
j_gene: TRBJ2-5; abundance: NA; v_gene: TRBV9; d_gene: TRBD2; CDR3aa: CASSVVAGVGETQYF; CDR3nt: TGTGCCAGCAGCGTAGTAGCGGGGGTAGGAGAGACCCAGTACTTC
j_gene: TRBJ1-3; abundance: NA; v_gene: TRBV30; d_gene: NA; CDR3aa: CAWRVGGTGNTIYF; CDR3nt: TGTGCCTGGAGGGTTGGGGGCACTGGAAACACCATATATTTT
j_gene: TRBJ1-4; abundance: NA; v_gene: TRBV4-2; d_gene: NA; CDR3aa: CASSQDTGGASEKLFF; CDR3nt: TGTGCCAGCAGCCAAGACACGGGTGGGGCGTCTGAAAAACTGTTTTTT
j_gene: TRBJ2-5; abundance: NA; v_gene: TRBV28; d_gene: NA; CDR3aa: CASSPWGGAVETQYF; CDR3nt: TGTGCCAGCAGTCCCTGGGGCGGTGCGGTGGAGACCCAGTACTTC
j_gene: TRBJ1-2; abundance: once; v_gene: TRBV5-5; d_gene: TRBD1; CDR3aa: CASSPSYGQGFYGYTF; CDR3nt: TGTGCCAGCAGCCCCTCATACGGACAGGGATTCTATGGCTACACCTTC
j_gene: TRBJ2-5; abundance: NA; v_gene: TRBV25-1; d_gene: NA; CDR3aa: CASRGRPNGETQYF; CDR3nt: TGTGCCAGCAGGGGCAGACCTAATGGGGAGACCCAGTACTTC
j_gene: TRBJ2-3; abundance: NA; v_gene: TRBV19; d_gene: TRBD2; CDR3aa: CASSIDGLADSTDTQYF; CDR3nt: TGTGCCAGTAGTATAGACGGGCTAGCGGATAGCACAGATACGCAGTATTTT
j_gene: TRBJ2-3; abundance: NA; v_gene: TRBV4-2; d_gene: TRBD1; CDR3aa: CASSQGTGDSADTQYF; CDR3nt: TGTGCCAGCAGCCAAGGGACAGGGGATAGCGCAGATACGCAGTATTTT
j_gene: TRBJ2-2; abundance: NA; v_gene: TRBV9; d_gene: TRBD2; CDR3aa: CASSVVAGVTGELFF; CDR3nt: TGTGCCAGCAGCGTAGTGGCGGGGGTCACCGGGGAGCTGTTTTTT
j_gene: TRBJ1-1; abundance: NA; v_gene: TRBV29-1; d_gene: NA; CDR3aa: CSARAGDYTEAFF; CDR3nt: TGCAGCGCCAGAGCGGGGGATTACACTGAAGCTTTCTTT
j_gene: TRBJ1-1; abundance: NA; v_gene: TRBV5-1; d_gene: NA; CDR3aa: CASSIDRTNTEAFF; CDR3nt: TGCGCCAGCAGCATAGACAGGACGAACACTGAAGCTTTCTTT
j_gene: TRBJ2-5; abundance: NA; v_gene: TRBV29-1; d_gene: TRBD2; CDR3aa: CSVLAGLETQYF; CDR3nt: TGCAGCGTTCTAGCGGGGCTAGAGACCCAGTACTTC
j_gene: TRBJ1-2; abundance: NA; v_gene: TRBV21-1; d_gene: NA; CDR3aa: CASSAGTAQRGYTF; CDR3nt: TGTGCCAGCAGCGCGGGGACAGCGCAACGGGGCTACACCTTC
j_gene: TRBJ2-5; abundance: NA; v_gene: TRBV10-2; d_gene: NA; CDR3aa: CASSEAGTLQETQYF; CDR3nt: TGCGCCAGCAGTGAGGCCGGGACTTTACAAGAGACCCAGTACTTC
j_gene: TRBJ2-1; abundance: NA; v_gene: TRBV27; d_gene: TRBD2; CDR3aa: CASSFRWGGMDEQFF; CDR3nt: TGTGCCAGCAGTTTTAGGTGGGGGGGAATGGATGAGCAGTTCTTC
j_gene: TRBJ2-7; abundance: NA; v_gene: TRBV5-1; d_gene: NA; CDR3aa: CATKRTEGTYEQYF; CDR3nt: TGCGCCACCAAGAGGACAGAGGGTACCTACGAGCAGTACTTC
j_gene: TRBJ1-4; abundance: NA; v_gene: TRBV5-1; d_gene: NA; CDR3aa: CASSLGQKNEKLFF; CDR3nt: TGCGCCAGCAGCTTGGGACAGAAAAATGAAAAACTGTTTTTT
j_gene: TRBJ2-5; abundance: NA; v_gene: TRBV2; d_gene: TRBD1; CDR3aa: CASSRQGTQETQYF; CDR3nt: TGTGCCAGCAGCCGACAGGGCACCCAAGAGACCCAGTACTTC